Each of the 2 T cell receptor beta chains below was sequenced from the same sample in a study of human thymus T cells. TCRdb keeps only in-frame clones here, not all; method: immunoSEQ multiplex PCR. This table has around 120,000 clones, about 94% appearing once. Corrective heart surgery yielded the resections from which the thymus tissue came. The sample consisted of thymus tissue. Source of these receptors: a boy under two years old with a congenital heart defect but otherwise immunologically healthy.

In this sample, this clone turned up once. The chain uses TRBV7-9 and TRBJ2-3, with D perhaps matching TRBD1 (5 bases). The V end was cut by 1 base, the J end by 2 bases, with 10 bases between. Looked up from germline, CDR1 is SEHNR and CDR2 is FQNEAQ (reference sequence). CDR3 length: 15 residues. CDR3 amino acids: CASSLGWTHTDTQYF. CDR3 coding DNA: TGTGCCAGCAGCTTAGGGTGGACACACACAGATACGCAGTATTTT.

J is TRBJ1-2 and V is TRBV11-2; the match to TRBD1 covers 7 bases. CDR3 length: 15 residues. The J segment lost 2 bases and the V segment lost 5 bases, leaving 8 bases of the junction unmatched. The germline CDR1 and CDR2 sequences are SGHAT and FQNNGV. The DNA for the CDR3 is TGTGCCAGCAGCGACGGGACAGACCTAAACTATGGCTACACCTTC. Encoded protein: CASSDGTDLNYGYTF.